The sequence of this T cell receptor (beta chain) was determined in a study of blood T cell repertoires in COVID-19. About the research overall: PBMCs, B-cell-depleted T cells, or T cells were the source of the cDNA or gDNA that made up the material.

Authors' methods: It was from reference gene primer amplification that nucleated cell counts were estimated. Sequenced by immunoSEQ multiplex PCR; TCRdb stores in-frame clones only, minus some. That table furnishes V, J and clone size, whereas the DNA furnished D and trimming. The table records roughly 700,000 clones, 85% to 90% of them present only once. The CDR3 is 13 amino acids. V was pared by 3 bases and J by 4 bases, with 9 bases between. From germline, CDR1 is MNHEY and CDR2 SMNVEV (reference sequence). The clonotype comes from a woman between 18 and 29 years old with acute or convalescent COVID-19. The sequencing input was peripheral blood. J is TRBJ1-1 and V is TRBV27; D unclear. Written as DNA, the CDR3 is TGTGCCAGCAGTTTTACCTGGGCCACTGAAGCTTTCTTT. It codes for CASSFTWATEAFF.